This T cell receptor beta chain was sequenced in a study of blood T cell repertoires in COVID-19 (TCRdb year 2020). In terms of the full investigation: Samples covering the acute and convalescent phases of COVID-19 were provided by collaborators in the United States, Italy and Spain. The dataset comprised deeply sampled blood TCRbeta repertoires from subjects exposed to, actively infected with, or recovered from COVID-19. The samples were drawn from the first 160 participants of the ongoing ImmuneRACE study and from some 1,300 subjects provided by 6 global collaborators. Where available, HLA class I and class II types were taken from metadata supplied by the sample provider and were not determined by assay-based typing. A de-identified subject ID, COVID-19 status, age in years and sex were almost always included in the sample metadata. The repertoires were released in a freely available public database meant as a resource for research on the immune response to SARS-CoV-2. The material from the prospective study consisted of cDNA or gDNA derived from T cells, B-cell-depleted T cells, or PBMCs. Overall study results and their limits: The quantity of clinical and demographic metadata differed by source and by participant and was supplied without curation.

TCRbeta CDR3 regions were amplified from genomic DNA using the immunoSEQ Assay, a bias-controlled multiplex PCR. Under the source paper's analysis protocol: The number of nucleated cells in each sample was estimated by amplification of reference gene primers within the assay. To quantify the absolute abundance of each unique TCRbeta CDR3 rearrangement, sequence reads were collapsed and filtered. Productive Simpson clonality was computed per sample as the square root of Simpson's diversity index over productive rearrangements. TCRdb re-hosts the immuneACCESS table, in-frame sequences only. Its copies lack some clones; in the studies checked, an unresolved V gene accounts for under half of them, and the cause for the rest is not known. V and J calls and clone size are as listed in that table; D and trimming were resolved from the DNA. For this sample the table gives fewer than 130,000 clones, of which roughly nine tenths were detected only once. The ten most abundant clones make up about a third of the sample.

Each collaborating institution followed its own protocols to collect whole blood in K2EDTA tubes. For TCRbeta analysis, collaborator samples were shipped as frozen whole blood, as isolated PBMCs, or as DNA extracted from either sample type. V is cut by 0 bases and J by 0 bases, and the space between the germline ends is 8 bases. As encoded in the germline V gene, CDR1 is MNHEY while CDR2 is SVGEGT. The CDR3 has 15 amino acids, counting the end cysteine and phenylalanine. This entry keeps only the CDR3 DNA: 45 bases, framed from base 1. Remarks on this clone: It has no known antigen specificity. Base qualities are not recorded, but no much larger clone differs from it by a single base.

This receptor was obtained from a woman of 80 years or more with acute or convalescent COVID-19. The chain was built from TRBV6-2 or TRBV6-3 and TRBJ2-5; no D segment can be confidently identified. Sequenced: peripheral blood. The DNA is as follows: TGTGCCAGCAGTTACTCGTGGCAGAACCAAGAGACCCAGTACTTC. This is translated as CASSYSWQNQETQYF.